This TCR beta chain was captured by sequencing in a study of blood T cell repertoires in COVID-19. Across the whole study: The study drew acute and convalescent COVID-19 samples from the United States, Italy and Spain. From T cells, B-cell-depleted T cells, or PBMCs came the material, which was cDNA or gDNA.

The CDR3 totals 18 residues. After removal of 1 base from V and 2 bases from J, the junction contained 11 bases not matched to a gene. Germline-derived CDR1 and CDR2 are LNHDA and SQIVND (reference sequence). The sample holds one count of this clone. Authors' methods: Amplifying reference gene primers gave estimates of nucleated cell counts. Sequenced by immunoSEQ multiplex PCR; TCRdb stores in-frame clones only, minus some. V, J and clone size reflect that table, while D and trimming were determined from the DNA. The table shows over 200,000 clones, with roughly 86% occurring only once. The gene calls are TRBV19 and TRBJ1-5, with 7 bases aligning to TRBD1. The specimen was peripheral blood. The receptor was isolated from a woman between 50 and 59 years old with acute or convalescent COVID-19. The CDR3, as DNA: TGTGCCAGTAGTATAGGGAGGGGGCCCAGAAGGGGCAATCAGCCCCAGCATTTT. It specifies CASSIGRGPRRGNQPQHF.